The 17 T cell receptor beta chains below all came from one sample that was sequenced in a study of cytomegalovirus exposure and HLA in healthy donors. Primers: 60 Vbeta forward and 13 Jbeta reverse. Clones were read by immunoSEQ multiplex PCR, and TCRdb kept only the in-frame ones, dropping some. The table records roughly 130,000 clones, around 80% of them present only once. The source material was PBMCs. The receptors stem from a human donor in good health.

As regards this clone: An end of the junction does not agree with germline; a read error may underlie this. The chain has TRBV7-9 and TRBJ1-1; 9 bases agree with TRBD1. Germline V lookup: CDR1 SEHNR, CDR2 FQNEAQ (reference sequence). The CDR3 runs to 16 residues. The CDR3 reads CSSSLDRGGENTEAFF. Written as DNA, the CDR3 is TGTTCCAGCAGCTTAGACAGGGGGGGAGAGAACACTGAAGCTTTCTTT.

The sample holds one count of this clone. The rearrangement joins TRBV4-1 to TRBJ2-7; D might be TRBD1 (8 bases). V was cut by 4 bases and J by 0 bases, with 19 bases left in between. The CDR3 extends over 17 amino acids. Germline CDR1 reads MGHRA; CDR2 reads YSYEKL. CDR3 sequence: CASSPTSRGLTSYEQYF. The CDR3 DNA is TGCGCCAGCAGCCCGACTAGCAGGGGGCTGACCTCCTACGAGCAGTACTTC.

V gene TRBV7-9 combines with J gene TRBJ1-1, with TRBD1 matching over 7 bases. This CDR3 is built from 16 residues. Germline V gene lookup returns CDR1 SEHNR and CDR2 FQNEAQ (reference sequence). Losses at the gene ends were 5 bases for V and 3 bases for J; bases not matched to a gene: 12. The CDR3 nucleotides read TGTGCCAGCAGCAGGGGGCATGTGGAGTGGGACACTGAAGCTTTCTTT. Protein product: CASSRGHVEWDTEAFF.

This chain links TRBV18 with TRBJ2-3, with 13 bases lining up with TRBD2. Germline loops: CDR1 KGHSH, CDR2 LQKENI. The CDR3 has 16 amino acids. V lost 3 bases to trimming and J lost 5 bases; unmatched junction nucleotides: 5. CDR3 amino acids: CASSPRTSGGRDTQYF. For the CDR3, the DNA is TGTGCCAGCTCACCTAGGACTAGCGGGGGACGAGATACGCAGTATTTT.

The CDR3 loop reads CASRAGQNTGELFF. The CDR3 nucleotides read TGTGCCAGCAGGGCCGGACAGAACACCGGGGAGCTGTTTTTT. The chain joins TRBV7-9 to TRBJ2-2, with a possible D match to TRBD1 (5 bases). This CDR3 spans 14 amino acids. Germline lookup yields CDR1 SEHNR and CDR2 FQNEAQ (reference sequence). V dropped 6 bases and J dropped 1 base, with 9 bases sitting between them.

The chain carries TRBV18 and TRBJ1-2, with unresolved D. V dropped 2 bases and J dropped 2 bases, with 9 bases sitting between them. This CDR3 region has 14 residues. Germline-derived CDR1 and CDR2 are KGHSH and LQKENI. The CDR3: CASSPAAGNYGYTF. The DNA of the CDR3 is TGTGCCAGCTCACCAGCGGCCGGAAACTATGGCTACACCTTC.

V and J are TRBV10-3 and TRBJ2-3; the match to TRBD2 covers 11 bases. V shed 0 bases, J shed 6 bases, and the junction held 11 bases outside the gene matches. This CDR3 is 18 amino acids long. From germline, CDR1 is ENHRY and CDR2 SYGVKD. The CDR3 DNA is TGTGCCATCAGTGAGTCGACTCGGCTAGCGGGGGGAGGGGATACGCAGTATTTT. Translated, it gives CAISESTRLAGGGDTQYF.

This clone occurred a few times. The rearrangement uses TRBV6-5 and TRBJ2-3; no definite D call. The CDR3 totals 15 residues. With 0 bases removed from V and 1 base from J, the gap between germline ends came to 8 bases. Per germline, CDR1 MNHEY and CDR2 SVGAGI. The DNA for the CDR3 is TGTGCCAGCAGTTACTCGATTAGCCGCACAGATACGCAGTATTTT. Its translation: CASSYSISRTDTQYF.

The chain is built from TRBV5-1 and TRBJ1-2; D unresolved. The V and J ends lost 1 base and 4 bases respectively, with 8 bases between them. Germline CDR1 is SGHRS and CDR2 is YFSETQ. The CDR3 spans 13 residues. Written as DNA, the CDR3 is TGCGCCAGCAGCTTGATCGAGTCCTATGGCTACACCTTC. Translated, it gives CASSLIESYGYTF.

This clone was seen once. The V call is TRBV4-2, the J call TRBJ2-7, with a weak D call TRBD2 (6 bases). The V end lost 0 bases, the J end lost 4 bases, and 19 bases lay between the germline ends. CDR1 is LGHNA, CDR2 YNFKEQ, per germline. CDR3 size: 17 residues. The CDR3 DNA is TGTGCCAGCAGCCAAGAGGTACGGGTAGCGGTAATTTACGAGCAGTACTTC. Amino acids: CASSQEVRVAVIYEQYF.

The chain combines TRBV27 with TRBJ2-1, with D maybe TRBD2 (5 bases). The CDR3 is 12 amino acids. The germline V gene encodes CDR1 MNHEY and CDR2 SMNVEV (reference sequence). V lost 2 bases to trimming and J lost 9 bases, with 8 bases between them. The CDR3 here is CASSLPGGEQFF. The CDR3 DNA is TGTGCCAGCAGTTTACCTGGAGGTGAGCAGTTCTTC.

In its sample, this clone was seen once. At one of its ends the junction is not consistent with the germline gene, which may arise from a read error. J is TRBJ2-5 and V is TRBV6-1, with 8 bases fitting TRBD2. The CDR3 runs 17 residues. Germline lookup yields CDR1 MNHNS and CDR2 SASEGT. DNA of the CDR3: TGTGGCAGCAGTGAAGAGGGGACTAGGCCCGGGAAAGAGACCCAGTACTTC. This codes for CGSSEEGTRPGKETQYF.

This rearrangement joins TRBV6-4 to TRBJ2-3; TRBD1 aligns across 8 bases. Germline assignment: CDR1 MRHNA and CDR2 SNTAGT. With V trimmed by 5 bases and J by 4 bases, 11 bases remained unmatched. This CDR3 is built from 16 residues. CDR3 nucleotide sequence: TGTGCCAGCAGTCCACAGGGGGTAATGAGTCCAGATACGCAGTATTTT. Protein product: CASSPQGVMSPDTQYF.

J is TRBJ1-1 and V is TRBV10-3, with a possible D match to TRBD1 (5 bases). There are 13 residues in the CDR3. The germline CDR1 and CDR2 sequences are ENHRY and SYGVKD. Trimming pared 2 bases from V and 6 bases from J, leaving 10 bases between. CDR3 residues: CAISETVGAEAFF. The CDR3 coding sequence is TGTGCCATCAGTGAGACGGTAGGGGCTGAAGCTTTCTTT.

A single count supports this clone. The rearrangement uses TRBV7-8 and TRBJ1-2; TRBD1 aligns across 7 bases. CDR3 size: 13 residues. V lost 1 base to trimming and J lost 5 bases; unmatched junction nucleotides: 1. Germline V gene lookup returns CDR1 SGHVS and CDR2 FQNEAQ. The CDR3 DNA follows: TGTGCCAGCAGCTTAGAGGACAGGTATGGCTACACCTTC. Encoded protein: CASSLEDRYGYTF.

The V and J genes are TRBV29-1 and TRBJ1-4; TRBD1 matches 8 bases. Germline V lookup: CDR1 SQVTM, CDR2 ANQGSEA. The CDR3 is 13 amino acids. After removal of 6 bases from V and 5 bases from J, the junction contained 5 bases not matched to a gene. CDR3 DNA sequence: TGCAGCGTCTTAACAGGGGGGAATGAAAAACTGTTTTTT. Protein product: CSVLTGGNEKLFF. Together with reference TRBV29-1 and TRBJ1-4, the CDR3 gives the full variable domain: SAVISQKPSRDICQRGTSLTIQCQVDSQVTMMFWYRQQPGQSLTLIATANQGSEATYESGFVIDKFPISRPNLTFSTLTVSNMSPEDSSIYLCSVLTGGNEKLFFGSGTQLSVL.

V usage is TRBV2 and J usage is TRBJ1-3; no firm D call. Germline V gene sequence: CDR1 SNHLY, CDR2 FYNNEI. V was clipped by 2 bases and J by 3 bases, with 11 bases between them. The CDR3 loop spans 15 amino acids. Here the CDR3 DNA reads TGTGCCAGCAGTGAAACCCCGCAGGTTGGAAACACCATATATTTT. Encoded protein: CASSETPQVGNTIYF.